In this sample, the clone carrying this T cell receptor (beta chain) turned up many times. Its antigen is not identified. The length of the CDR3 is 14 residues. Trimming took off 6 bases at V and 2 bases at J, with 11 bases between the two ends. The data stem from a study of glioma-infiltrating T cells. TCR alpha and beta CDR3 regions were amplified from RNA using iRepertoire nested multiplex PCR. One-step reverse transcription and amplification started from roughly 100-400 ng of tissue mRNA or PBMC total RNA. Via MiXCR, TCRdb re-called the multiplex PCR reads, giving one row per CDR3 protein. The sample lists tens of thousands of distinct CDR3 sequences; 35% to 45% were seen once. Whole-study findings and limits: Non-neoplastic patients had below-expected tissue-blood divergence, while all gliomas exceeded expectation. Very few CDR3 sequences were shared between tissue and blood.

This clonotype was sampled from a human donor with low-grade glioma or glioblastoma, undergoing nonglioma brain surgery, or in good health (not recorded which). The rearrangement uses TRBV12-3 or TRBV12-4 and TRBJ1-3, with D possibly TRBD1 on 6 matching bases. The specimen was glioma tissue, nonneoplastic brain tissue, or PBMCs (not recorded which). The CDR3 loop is CASSEAGAGNTIYF. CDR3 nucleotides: TGTGCCAGCAGCGAAGCAGGGGCTGGAAACACCATATATTTT.